The present T cell receptor beta chain was sequenced within a study of blood T cell repertoires in COVID-19 (dated by TCRdb to 2020 to 2022). General notes on the study: Collaborator samples came from the United States, Italy and Spain and covered acute and convalescent phases of COVID-19. Where HLA class I and class II types were available, the types were taken from metadata supplied by the sample provider, not from assay-based typing. The samples were drawn from two sources: the first 160 participants of the ongoing ImmuneRACE study, and 1,000 to 1,500 subjects contributed by 6 global collaborators. The dataset comprised deeply sampled blood TCRbeta repertoires from subjects exposed to, actively infected with, or recovered from COVID-19. The prospective study material was composed of cDNA or gDNA derived from T cells, B-cell-depleted T cells, or PBMCs. A de-identified subject ID, COVID-19 status, age in years and sex were almost always included in the sample metadata. A freely available public database, intended as a resource for researchers studying the immune response to SARS-CoV-2, is where the repertoires were released.

TCRbeta CDR3 regions were amplified from genomic DNA by means of the immunoSEQ Assay, a bias-controlled multiplex PCR. As for the authors' bioinformatics: Within the assay, amplification of reference gene primers was used to estimate how many nucleated cells each sample contained. Sequence reads were collapsed and filtered to measure the absolute abundance of every unique TCRbeta CDR3 rearrangement. For each sample, productive Simpson clonality was calculated as the square root of Simpson's diversity index across productive rearrangements. Entries here come from immuneACCESS through TCRdb and include only in-frame sequences with V and J called. Some clones fail to appear in such tables; in the studies checked, an unresolved V gene covers under half of the shortfall, and the cause of the remainder is unknown. That table gives V, J and clone size, and the DNA gave D and trimming. The sample table shows a few hundred thousand clones, and about 88% are seen once. The top ten clonotypes cover less than 1.5% of the sample.

Results the study describes overall, beyond this receptor: The amount of clinical and demographic metadata varied by source and participant and was provided uncurated.

On this clone: Its antigen target is currently unknown. No base quality values were provided; no much bigger clone lies one nucleotide off.

Inclusive of the bounding cysteine and phenylalanine, the CDR3 is 16 residues long. The only DNA kept is the CDR3, 48 bases in frame from the first base. CDR1 and CDR2, per the germline V gene, are MDHEN and SYDVKM. The V and J ends are trimmed by 5 bases and 11 bases, leaving 27 bases between them. Participants in the prospective study were aged roughly 18 to 100 years, lived in 20 to 30 United States geographic areas, and enrolled through a virtual design. Cohort assignment in the prospective study relied on participant-reported clinical history from a screening survey and a study questionnaire. Exposed participants had been in contact with someone with a PCR-confirmed or clinician-diagnosed COVID-19 case within 2 weeks of study entry. Each participant in the prospective study had whole blood, serum and a nasopharyngeal or oropharyngeal swab collected by mobile phlebotomists. Additional blood draws and questionnaires over an approximately two-month period could optionally be provided by prospective study participants. Blood samples from the prospective study were shipped frozen or at room temperature prior to DNA extraction.

Rearrangement joined TRBV28 to TRBJ1-1; tentative D gene TRBD1, with 5 bases matching. This receptor was taken from a woman between 18 and 29 years old who had been exposed to COVID-19. The specimen sequenced was PBMCs or T cells enriched from blood (not recorded which). The CDR3 sequence is CASSLFRDSILVGAFF. The bases are TGTGCCAGCAGTCTATTCCGGGACTCAATTTTGGTGGGGGCTTTCTTT.